The clone carrying this TCR beta chain was observed a handful of times. As yet, its antigen is unknown. This sample is drawn from a study of neoadjuvant anti-PD-1 for oral cavity cancer. Generated by immunoSEQ multiplex PCR, the TCRdb table keeps only in-frame clones and is missing some. The sample includes approximately 7,100 clones, under 55% of them seen just once. CDR1 is SGHRS and CDR2 is YFSETQ in the germline V gene. The V gene lost 7 bases and the J gene lost 4 bases, with 21 bases spanning the gap. The CDR3 has 15 residues. Study results and caveats: With three patients per group, TCR findings need larger cohorts.

The receptor's source is a person aged 35-79 years with oral cavity squamous cell carcinoma. The chain carries TRBV5-1 and TRBJ2-7, with a weak D call TRBD1 (5 bases). The sequences come from tumor tissue, collected before nivolumab (anti-PD-1) treatment. DNA of the CDR3: TGCGCCAGCGCGAAAGACAGTTCGGGTCATTACGAGCAGTACTTC. Its protein is CASAKDSSGHYEQYF.